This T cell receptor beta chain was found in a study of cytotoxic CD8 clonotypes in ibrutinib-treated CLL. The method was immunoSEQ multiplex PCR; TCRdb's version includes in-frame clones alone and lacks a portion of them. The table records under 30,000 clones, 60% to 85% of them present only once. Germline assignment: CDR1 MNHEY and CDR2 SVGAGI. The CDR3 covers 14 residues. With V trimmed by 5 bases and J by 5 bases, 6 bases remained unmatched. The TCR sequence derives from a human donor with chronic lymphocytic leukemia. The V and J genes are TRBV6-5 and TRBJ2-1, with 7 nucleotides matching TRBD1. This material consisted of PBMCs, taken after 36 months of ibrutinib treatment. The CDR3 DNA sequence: TGTGCCAGCAGTCCCCGGGACAGAAACAATGAGCAGTTCTTC. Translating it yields CASSPRDRNNEQFF.